This T cell receptor (beta chain) was observed in a study of cytomegalovirus exposure and HLA in healthy donors. PCR used 60 Vbeta primers and 13 Jbeta primers. TCRdb keeps only in-frame clones here, not all; method: immunoSEQ multiplex PCR. The repertoire includes 150,000 or so clones, roughly 88% of them detected once, and about a tenth sits in the top ten. As concerns this clone: Its antigen is undetermined.

The CDR3 runs to 15 residues. Trimming cost V 0 bases and J 2 bases, with 11 bases left between them. The germline V gene encodes CDR1 SGHRS and CDR2 YFSETQ. The study, taken as a whole, reports: Diagnosis of cytomegalovirus status made by the classifier reportedly showed high specificity and sensitivity. For TCR beta chains, V- and J-gene trimming was later linked to a missense DCLRE1C variant. V segments that were indistinguishable, TRBV6-2 and TRBV6-3 among them, were omitted from analysis. Previous analysis showed most TCR beta V segments were productive about 90% or about 30% of the time.

The chain uses TRBV5-1 and TRBJ1-2; the D is unclear. This receptor was obtained from a man aged 18 to 29 in good health and CMV-seropositive. Specimen: PBMCs. Here the CDR3 DNA reads TGCGCCAGCAGCTTGGATAAGCCCTTGAACTATGGCTACACCTTC. This gives the protein CASSLDKPLNYGYTF.